This TCR beta chain was recorded in a study of blood T cells in healthy people across ages. Study at large: Per every two T cells, about one barcoded beta molecule was captured by template switching. Findings and caveats of the study: Measured against age, TCR beta diversity per million T cells decreased in a roughly linear manner. Reliance upon unsorted PBMCs precluded definitive naive versus antigen-experienced comparison. A strong correlation was seen between TCR beta diversity and naive T cell percentage.

Note on this clonotype: Its antigen is not identified. A junction end diverges from the germline sequence, so it may reflect a read error.

CDR1 SEHNR and CDR2 FQNEAQ come from the germline V gene (reference sequence). CDR3 length equals 14 residues. Then a second PCR, running about 6 to 12 cycles, was carried out with a sample-barcoded 5' primer and a J-beta primer mix. TCRdb reanalysed the 5' RACE reads using MiXCR and keeps one entry per CDR3 protein. Of some 730,000 distinct CDR3 sequences in the sample, 22% are singletons; the top ten hold under 25%. Source material: blood. The source is a man aged 65 to 79 in good health. The V call is TRBV7-9, the J call TRBJ2-5; weak D call: TRBD1 (5 bases). The CDR3 nucleotides are TGTGCCGGCAGCTTCCAAGGGGACCAAGAGACCCAGTACTTC. It translates to CAGSFQGDQETQYF.